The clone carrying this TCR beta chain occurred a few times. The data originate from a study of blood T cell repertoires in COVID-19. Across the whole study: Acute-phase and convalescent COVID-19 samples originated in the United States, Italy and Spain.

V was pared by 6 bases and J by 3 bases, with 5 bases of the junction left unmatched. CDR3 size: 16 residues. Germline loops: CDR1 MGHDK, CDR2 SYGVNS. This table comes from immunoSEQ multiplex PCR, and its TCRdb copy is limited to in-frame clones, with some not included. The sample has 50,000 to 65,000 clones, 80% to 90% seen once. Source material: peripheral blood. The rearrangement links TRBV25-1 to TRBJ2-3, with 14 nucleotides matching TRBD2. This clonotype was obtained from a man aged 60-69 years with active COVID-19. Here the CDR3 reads CASRPGTSGRTDTQYF. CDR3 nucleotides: TGTGCCAGCAGGCCCGGGACTAGCGGGAGAACAGATACGCAGTATTTT.